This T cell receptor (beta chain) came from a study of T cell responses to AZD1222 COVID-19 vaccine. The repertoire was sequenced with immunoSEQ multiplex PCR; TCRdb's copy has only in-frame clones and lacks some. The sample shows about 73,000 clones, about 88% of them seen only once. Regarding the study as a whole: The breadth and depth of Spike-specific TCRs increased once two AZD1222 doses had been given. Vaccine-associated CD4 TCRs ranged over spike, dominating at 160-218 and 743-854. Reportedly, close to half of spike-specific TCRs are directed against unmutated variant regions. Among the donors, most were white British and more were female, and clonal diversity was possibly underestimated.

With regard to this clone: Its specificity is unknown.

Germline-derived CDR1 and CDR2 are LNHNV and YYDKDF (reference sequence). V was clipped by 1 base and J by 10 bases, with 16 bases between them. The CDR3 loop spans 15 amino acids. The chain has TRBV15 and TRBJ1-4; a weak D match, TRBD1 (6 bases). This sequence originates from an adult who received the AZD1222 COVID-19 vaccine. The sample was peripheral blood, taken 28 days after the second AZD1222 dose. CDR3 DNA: TGTGCCACCAGCAGAGTTTCCGGGGGCACCCGAAAACTGTTTTTT. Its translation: CATSRVSGGTRKLFF.